This T cell receptor (beta chain) stems from a study of identical twins. Overall study findings and caveats: Among beta out-of-frame sequences, excess sharing between twins appeared weaker.

Unique molecular identifiers were present on the cDNA, which also gained a universal primer site by template switching. TCRdb used MiXCR to reprocess the 5' RACE reads, holding one entry per CDR3 protein. This table holds hundreds of thousands of distinct CDR3 sequences, just over 7% found once. In its sample, this clonotype was seen a few times. The antigen remains undetermined. The data were also submitted as part of a second study, on yellow fever vaccine responses in identical twins.

The source material was PBMCs. The receptor was isolated from a young woman in good health.

The chain's CDR3 is CASSVGTGPYNEQFF. The CDR3 bases are TGTGCCAGCAGCGTCGGGACAGGACCTTACAATGAGCAGTTCTTC. The V call is TRBV9, the J call TRBJ2-1, with 8 bases fitting TRBD1. This CDR3 region has 15 residues. From germline, CDR1 is SGDLS and CDR2 YYNGEE. V shed 2 bases, J shed 4 bases, and the junction held 5 bases outside the gene matches.